A single sample gave rise to the 18 T cell receptor beta chains below, sequenced in a study of somatic mutations in cytotoxic T cells in rheumatoid arthritis. Produced via immunoSEQ multiplex PCR; TCRdb's table is partial and in-frame only. This table holds 15,000 to 20,000 clones, around 77% found once. What was sequenced was CD8+ T cells sorted from blood. All receptors derive from an adult with rheumatoid arthritis.

The chain links TRBV11-2 to TRBJ2-1; TRBD2 matches at 9 bases. Unmatched junction bases numbered 2, after V lost 0 bases and J lost 2 bases. The CDR3 has 16 amino acids. Germline CDR1 SGHAT, CDR2 FQNNGV. CDR3 sequence: CASSLEGGGAYNEQFF. The CDR3 DNA reads TGTGCCAGCAGCTTAGAGGGCGGGGGGGCCTACAATGAGCAGTTCTTC.

This clone showed up just a few times. The rearrangement links TRBV14 to TRBJ1-6, with 8 positions matching TRBD1. This CDR3 has 14 amino acids. Germline CDR1 SGHDN, CDR2 FVKESK. The trim removed 1 base at V and 9 bases at J, leaving 2 bases unmatched. CDR3 bases: TGTGCCAGCAGCCAAGGGACAGGGCGTTCACCCCTCCACTTT. Encoded protein: CASSQGTGRSPLHF. Full variable domain (missing parts from reference TRBV14 and TRBJ1-6): EAGVTQFPSHSVIEKGQTVTLRCDPISGHDNLYWYRRVMGKEIKFLLHFVKESKQDESGMPNNRFLAERTGGTYSTLKVQPAELEDSGVYFCASSQGTGRSPLHFGNGTRLTVT.

The V gene is TRBV21-1, the J gene TRBJ1-5; the DNA was not compared with TRBD1, the D call given in the table. TRBV21-1 is described as a pseudogene. The CDR3 is 18 residues long. The CDR3 coding sequence is TGTGCCCCACTATACCCGGGACAGGGGGCCCCTAGCAATCAGCCCCAGCATTTT. This encodes CAPLYPGQGAPSNQPQHF.

By share, this clone counts as medium-sized. The CDR3, as DNA: TGTGCCAGCAGTGAAAATGAGGGGAGCAATCAGCCCCAGCATTTT. Protein: CASSENEGSNQPQHF. The rearrangement links TRBV6-1 to TRBJ1-5, with a possible D match to TRBD1 (5 bases). The CDR3 is 15 residues long. V shed 2 bases and J shed 1 base, with 9 bases lying between them. Germline loops: CDR1 MNHNS, CDR2 SASEGT.

This clone was seen a single time. V usage is TRBV19 and J usage is TRBJ2-1; D ambiguous. The CDR3 consists of 11 residues. The germline V gene has CDR1 LNHDA and CDR2 SQIVND (reference sequence). Trimming removed 2 bases from V and 4 bases from J, with 0 bases in between. For the CDR3, the DNA is TGTGCCAGTAGTATATACAATGAGCAGTTCTTC. Its protein product is CASSIYNEQFF.

This chain links TRBV9 with TRBJ2-5; D ambiguous. This CDR3 is built from 13 residues. V was shortened by 2 bases and J by 5 bases, with 10 bases between the two germline ends. Germline V CDR1 and CDR2: SGDLS, YYNGEE. CDR3 protein: CASSVEGQETQYF. CDR3 nucleotide sequence: TGTGCCAGCAGCGTGGAAGGGCAGGAGACCCAGTACTTC.

This sequence joins TRBV11-2 and TRBJ2-5; D is possibly TRBD1 or TRBD2 (7 bases each). The germline gives CDR1 SGHAT, CDR2 FQNNGV. There are 16 residues in the CDR3. The V end lost 3 bases, the J end lost 5 bases, and 19 bases lay between the germline ends. CDR3 region: CASSFGAGGAAETQYF. The CDR3 coding sequence is TGTGCCAGCAGCTTTGGTGCAGGGGGGGCGGCGGAGACCCAGTACTTC.

This clone showed up just a few times. This chain links TRBV4-1 with TRBJ1-6; 7 bases are shared with TRBD1. CDR1 MGHRA and CDR2 YSYEKL come from the germline V gene. The CDR3 extends over 13 amino acids. V dropped 5 bases and J dropped 5; count of bases not matched to a gene: 0. The DNA for the CDR3 is TGCGCCAGCAGCGGGACAGATAATTCACCCCTCCACTTT. Translation gives CASSGTDNSPLHF.

In DNA, the CDR3 is TGTGCCACCAGCAGTTACGGGGGCAACTACGAGCAGTACTTC. Protein product: CATSSYGGNYEQYF. The genes are TRBV15 and TRBJ2-7; D possibly uses TRBD1 or TRBD2 (6 bases each). V was shortened by 3 bases and J by 3 bases, with 12 bases between the two germline ends. The CDR3 extends over 14 amino acids. Germline CDR1 reads LNHNV; CDR2 reads YYDKDF (reference sequence).

V and J are TRBV4-1 and TRBJ1-5; D call uncertain. Trimming cost V 1 base and J 3 bases, with 7 bases left between them. From germline, CDR1 is MGHRA and CDR2 YSYEKL. This CDR3 is 14 amino acids long. CDR3 DNA sequence: TGCGCCAGCAGCCAAGTCGGGATCAATCAGCCCCAGCATTTT. This encodes CASSQVGINQPQHF.

This chain links TRBV10-3 with TRBJ1-2, with 7 bases lining up with TRBD1. Per the germline V gene, CDR1 is ENHRY and CDR2 is SYGVKD. After removal of 6 bases from V and 6 bases from J, the junction contained 4 bases not matched to a gene. This CDR3 region has 12 residues. The CDR3 region has the DNA TGTGCCATCAGCGAGGGGGCCGATGGCTACACCTTC. Its protein product is CAISEGADGYTF.

The genes are TRBV7-2 and TRBJ1-5, with D possibly being TRBD1 (6 bases). The CDR3 spans 14 residues. Germline values: CDR1 SGHTA, CDR2 FQGNSA. Trimming cost V 5 bases and J 4 bases, with 12 bases left between them. CDR3 nucleotide sequence: TGTGCCAGCAGCCCGACAGGTCGGAATCAGCCCCAGCATTTT. Encoded protein: CASSPTGRNQPQHF.

The chain links TRBV6-5 to TRBJ2-1, with D possibly being TRBD1 or TRBD2 (5 bases each). Per the germline V gene, CDR1 is MNHEY and CDR2 is SVGAGI. This CDR3 region has 14 residues. Trimming took 7 bases from V and 0 from J, leaving 10 bases between them. DNA of the CDR3: TGTGCCAGCAAGGTGGGGGTCTCCTACAATGAGCAGTTCTTC. Translation gives CASKVGVSYNEQFF.

The V gene is TRBV5-4, the J gene TRBJ2-2; 8 nucleotides agree with TRBD2. The germline V gene has CDR1 SGHNT and CDR2 YYREEE (reference sequence). The ends lost 0 bases at V and 6 bases at J; junction bases unmatched: 7. The CDR3 contains 16 residues. CDR3: CASSLVTSVRSGELFF. The CDR3 coding sequence is TGTGCCAGCAGCTTGGTGACTAGCGTCCGTTCCGGGGAGCTGTTTTTT.

The chain employs TRBV28 and TRBJ1-2; maybe TRBD1 (5 bases). The CDR3 has 16 residues. Trimming took off 1 base at V and 3 bases at J, with 15 bases between the two ends. CDR1 and CDR2 (germline): MDHEN, SYDVKM. CDR3 region: CASSLLTGGGYYGYTF. Written as DNA, the CDR3 is TGTGCCAGCAGTTTATTAACCGGGGGAGGCTACTATGGCTACACCTTC.

V and J are TRBV28 and TRBJ2-4, with D tentatively TRBD1 (5 bases). This CDR3 has 16 amino acids. Per germline, CDR1 MDHEN and CDR2 SYDVKM. V was clipped by 5 bases and J by 1 base, with 15 bases between them. The CDR3 loop reads CASSEFDSAAKNIQYF. In DNA form, the CDR3 reads TGTGCCAGCAGTGAGTTTGACAGTGCGGCCAAAAACATTCAGTACTTC. The full variable domain, completed using reference TRBV28 and TRBJ2-4, is DVKVTQSSRYLVKRTGEKVFLECVQDMDHENMFWYRQDPGLGLRLIYFSYDVKMKEKGDIPEGYSVSREKKERFSLILESASTNQTSMYLCASSEFDSAAKNIQYFGAGTRLSVL.

V usage is TRBV6-1 and J usage is TRBJ1-5; D gene unclear. Germline V lookup: CDR1 MNHNS, CDR2 SASEGT. Trimming took off 7 bases at V and 0 bases at J, with 10 bases between the two ends. This CDR3 is 14 amino acids long. DNA of the CDR3: TGTGCCAGCATTTTGCAGTATAGCAATCAGCCCCAGCATTTT. It translates to CASILQYSNQPQHF.

V usage is TRBV30 and J usage is TRBJ1-6; 10 nucleotides align to TRBD1. The CDR3 spans 15 residues. Germline lookup yields CDR1 GTSNPN and CDR2 SVGIG (reference sequence). Trimming removed 8 bases from V and 7 bases from J; junction bases left unmatched: 11. The CDR3 bases are TGTGCCACTCCCCGGGACAGGGGAGAAAATTCACCCCTCCACTTT. Translating it yields CATPRDRGENSPLHF.